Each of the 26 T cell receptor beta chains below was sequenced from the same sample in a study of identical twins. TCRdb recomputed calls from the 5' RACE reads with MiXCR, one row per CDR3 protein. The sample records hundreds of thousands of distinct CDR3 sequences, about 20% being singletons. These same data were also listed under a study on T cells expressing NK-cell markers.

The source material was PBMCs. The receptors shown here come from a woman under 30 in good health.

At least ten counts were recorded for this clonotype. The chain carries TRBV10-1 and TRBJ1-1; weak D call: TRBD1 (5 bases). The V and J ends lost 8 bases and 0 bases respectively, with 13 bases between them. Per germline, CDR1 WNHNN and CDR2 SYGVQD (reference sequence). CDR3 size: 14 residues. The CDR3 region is CASAPGALNTEAFF. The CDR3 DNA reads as TGCGCCAGCGCCCCCGGGGCCTTGAACACTGAAGCTTTCTTT.

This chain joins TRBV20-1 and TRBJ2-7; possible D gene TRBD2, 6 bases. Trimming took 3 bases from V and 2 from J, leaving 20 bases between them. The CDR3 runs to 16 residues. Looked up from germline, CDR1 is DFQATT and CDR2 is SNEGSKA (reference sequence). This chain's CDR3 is CSASSAGLLAPYEQYF. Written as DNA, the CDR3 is TGCAGTGCTAGTTCGGCGGGACTCCTCGCGCCCTACGAGCAGTACTTC.

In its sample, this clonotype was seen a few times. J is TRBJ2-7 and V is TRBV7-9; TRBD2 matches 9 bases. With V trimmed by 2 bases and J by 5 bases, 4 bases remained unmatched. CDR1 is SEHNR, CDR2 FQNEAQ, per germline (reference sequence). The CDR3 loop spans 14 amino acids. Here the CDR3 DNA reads TGTGCCAGCAGCTTACCTAGCGGGATCCACGAGCAGTACTTC. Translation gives CASSLPSGIHEQYF.

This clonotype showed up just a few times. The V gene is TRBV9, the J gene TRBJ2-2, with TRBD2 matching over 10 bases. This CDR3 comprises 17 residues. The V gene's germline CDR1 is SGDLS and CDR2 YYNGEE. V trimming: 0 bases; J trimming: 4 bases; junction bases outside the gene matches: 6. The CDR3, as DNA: TGTGCCAGCAGCGTAGGTGCTCTAGCGGGAGTCACCGGGGAGCTGTTTTTT. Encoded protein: CASSVGALAGVTGELFF.

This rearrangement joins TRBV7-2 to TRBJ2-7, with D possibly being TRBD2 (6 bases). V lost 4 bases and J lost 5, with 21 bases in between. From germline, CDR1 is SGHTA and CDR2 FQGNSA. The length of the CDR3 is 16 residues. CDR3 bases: TGTGCCAGCAGCTCTATACTAGCAAGGGTTGGGCACGAGCAGTACTTC. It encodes CASSSILARVGHEQYF.

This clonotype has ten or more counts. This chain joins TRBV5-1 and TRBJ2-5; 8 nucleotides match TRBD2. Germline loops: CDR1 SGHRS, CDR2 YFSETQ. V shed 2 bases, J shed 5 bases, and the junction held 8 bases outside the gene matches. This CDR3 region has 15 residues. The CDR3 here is CASSLRAGAVETQYF. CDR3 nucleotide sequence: TGCGCCAGCAGCTTAAGAGCGGGAGCGGTCGAGACCCAGTACTTC.

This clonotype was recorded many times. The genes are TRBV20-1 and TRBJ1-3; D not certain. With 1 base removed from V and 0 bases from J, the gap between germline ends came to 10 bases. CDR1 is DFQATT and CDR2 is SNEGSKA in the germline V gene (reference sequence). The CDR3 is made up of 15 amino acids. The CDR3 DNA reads TGCAGTGCTAGAGTCGCCGGGGACTCTGGAAACACCATATATTTT. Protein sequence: CSARVAGDSGNTIYF.

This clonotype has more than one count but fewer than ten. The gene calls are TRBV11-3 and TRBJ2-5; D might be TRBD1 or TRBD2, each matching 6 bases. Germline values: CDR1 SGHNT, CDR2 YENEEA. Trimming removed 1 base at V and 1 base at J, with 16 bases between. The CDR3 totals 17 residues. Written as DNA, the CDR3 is TGTGCCAGCAGCTTAGGTCGGCGGGACAACATCCAAGAGACCCAGTACTTC. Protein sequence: CASSLGRRDNIQETQYF.

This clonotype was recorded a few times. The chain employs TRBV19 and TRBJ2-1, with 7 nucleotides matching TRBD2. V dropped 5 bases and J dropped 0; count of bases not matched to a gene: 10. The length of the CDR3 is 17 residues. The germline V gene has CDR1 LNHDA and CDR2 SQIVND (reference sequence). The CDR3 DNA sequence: TGTGCCAGTAGTGTTCGGCGGGGGATGAGCTCCTACAATGAGCAGTTCTTC. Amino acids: CASSVRRGMSSYNEQFF. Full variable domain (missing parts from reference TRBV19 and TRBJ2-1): DGGITQSPKYLFRKEGQNVTLSCEQNLNHDAMYWYRQDPGQGLRLIYYSQIVNDFQKGDIAEGYSVSREKKESFPLTVTSAQKNPTAFYLCASSVRRGMSSYNEQFFGPGTRLTVL.

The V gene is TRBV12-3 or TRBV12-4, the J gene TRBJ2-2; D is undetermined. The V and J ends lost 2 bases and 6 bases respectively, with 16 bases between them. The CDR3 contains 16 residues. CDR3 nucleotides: TGTGCCAGCAGTTTACTTGGGCTCCCCGCTCCCGGGGAGCTGTTTTTT. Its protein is CASSLLGLPAPGELFF.

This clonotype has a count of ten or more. The CDR3 loop reads CASSATGTKADTQYF. CDR3 coding DNA: TGTGCCAGCAGTGCCACCGGGACTAAAGCAGATACGCAGTATTTT. This chain links TRBV2 with TRBJ2-3; 7 nucleotides agree with TRBD2. The V gene end was trimmed by 4 bases and the J gene end by 4 bases; junction bases not matched to a gene: 8. The CDR3 is 15 residues long. CDR1 and CDR2 (germline): SNHLY, FYNNEI.

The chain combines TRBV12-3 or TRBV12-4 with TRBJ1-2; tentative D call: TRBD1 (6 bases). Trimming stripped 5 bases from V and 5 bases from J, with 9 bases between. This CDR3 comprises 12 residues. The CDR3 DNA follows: TGTGCCAGCAGTCGGACAGCTTATGGCTACACCTTC. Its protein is CASSRTAYGYTF.

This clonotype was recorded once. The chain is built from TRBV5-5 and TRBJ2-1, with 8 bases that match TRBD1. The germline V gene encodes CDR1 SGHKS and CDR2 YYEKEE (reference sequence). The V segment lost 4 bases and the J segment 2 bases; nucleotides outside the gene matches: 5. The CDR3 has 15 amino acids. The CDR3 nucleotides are TGTGCCAGCAGCACCCCAGGGGGCCCCTACAATGAGCAGTTCTTC. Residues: CASSTPGGPYNEQFF.

In DNA, the CDR3 is TGTGCCAGCAGCCCCCTCCTAGCGGTATACACAGATACGCAGTATTTT. This gives the protein CASSPLLAVYTDTQYF. This chain connects TRBV7-9 to TRBJ2-3; 7 nucleotides agree with TRBD2. This CDR3 is built from 16 residues. Germline V gene lookup returns CDR1 SEHNR and CDR2 FQNEAQ (reference sequence). The junction had 10 bases not matched to a gene; V was cut back by 5 bases and J by 2 bases.

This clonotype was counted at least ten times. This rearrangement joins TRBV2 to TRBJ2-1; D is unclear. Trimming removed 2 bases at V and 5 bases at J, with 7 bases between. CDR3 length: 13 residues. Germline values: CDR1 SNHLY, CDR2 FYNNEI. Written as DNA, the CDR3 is TGTGCCAGCAGTGAACAGGCCAACAATGAGCAGTTCTTC. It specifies CASSEQANNEQFF.

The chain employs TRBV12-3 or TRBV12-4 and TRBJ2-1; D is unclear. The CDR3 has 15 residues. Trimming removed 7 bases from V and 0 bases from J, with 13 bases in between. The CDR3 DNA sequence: TGTGCCAGCACTTTGAGTCAGAGCTCCTACAATGAGCAGTTCTTC. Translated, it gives CASTLSQSSYNEQFF.

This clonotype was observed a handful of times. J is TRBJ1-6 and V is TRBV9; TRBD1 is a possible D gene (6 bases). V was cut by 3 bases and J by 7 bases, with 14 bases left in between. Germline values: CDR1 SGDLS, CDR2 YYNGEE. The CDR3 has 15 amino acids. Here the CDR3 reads CASSGTGQPNSPLHF. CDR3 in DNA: TGTGCCAGCAGCGGGACCGGACAGCCAAATTCACCCCTCCACTTT.

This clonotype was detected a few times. The CDR3 spells CASSLTGQGYEQYF. CDR3 sequence (DNA): TGTGCCAGCAGTTTAACCGGACAGGGCTACGAGCAGTACTTC. The V gene is TRBV12-3 or TRBV12-4, the J gene TRBJ2-7; 8 bases line up with TRBD1. The trim removed 2 bases at V and 3 bases at J, leaving 3 bases unmatched. This CDR3 is 14 amino acids long.

In nucleotides, the CDR3 is TGTGCCAGCAGATTCCGGACAGGGGGCGCGGGAAGAAATGAAAAACTGTTTTTT. Its translation: CASRFRTGGAGRNEKLFF. This chain connects TRBV12-3 or TRBV12-4 to TRBJ1-4; 11 bases map to TRBD1. This CDR3 has 18 residues. V dropped 6 bases and J dropped 5; count of bases not matched to a gene: 14.

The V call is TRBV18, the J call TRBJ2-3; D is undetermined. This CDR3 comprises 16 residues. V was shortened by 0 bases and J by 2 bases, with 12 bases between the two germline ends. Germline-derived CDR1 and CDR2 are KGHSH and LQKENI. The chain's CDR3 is CASSPPPIRPTDTQYF. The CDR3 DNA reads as TGTGCCAGCTCACCACCACCAATTAGACCCACAGATACGCAGTATTTT. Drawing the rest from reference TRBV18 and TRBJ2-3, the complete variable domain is NAGVMQNPRHLVRRRGQEARLRCSPMKGHSHVYWYRQLPEEGLKFMVYLQKENIIDESGMPKERFSAEFPKEGPSILRIQQVVRGDSAAYFCASSPPPIRPTDTQYFGPGTRLTVL.

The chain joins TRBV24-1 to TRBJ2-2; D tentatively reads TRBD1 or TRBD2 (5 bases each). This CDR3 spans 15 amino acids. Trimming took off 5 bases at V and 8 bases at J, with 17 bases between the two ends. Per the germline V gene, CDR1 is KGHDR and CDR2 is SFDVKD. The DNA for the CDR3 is TGTGCCACCAGTGCCGGGGACGAAGTCGTAGGGGAGCTGTTTTTT. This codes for CATSAGDEVVGELFF.

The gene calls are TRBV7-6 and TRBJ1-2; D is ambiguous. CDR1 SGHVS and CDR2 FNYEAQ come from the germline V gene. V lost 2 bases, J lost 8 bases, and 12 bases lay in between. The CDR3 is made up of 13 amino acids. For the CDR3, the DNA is TGTGCCAGCAGCTTAAATGGGGTGGGCGGCTACACCTTC. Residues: CASSLNGVGGYTF.

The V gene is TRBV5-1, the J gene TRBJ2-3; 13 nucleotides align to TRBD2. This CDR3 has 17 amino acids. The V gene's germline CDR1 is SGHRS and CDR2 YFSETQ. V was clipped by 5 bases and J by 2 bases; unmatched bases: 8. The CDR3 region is CASSLTSGGRLTDTQYF. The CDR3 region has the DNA TGCGCCAGCAGTTTGACTAGCGGGGGGCGTCTCACAGATACGCAGTATTTT.

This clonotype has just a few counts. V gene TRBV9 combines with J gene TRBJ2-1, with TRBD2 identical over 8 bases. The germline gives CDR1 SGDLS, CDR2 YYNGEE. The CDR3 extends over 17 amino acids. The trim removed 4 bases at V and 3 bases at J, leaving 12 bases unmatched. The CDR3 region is CASSPPAGGINYNEQFF. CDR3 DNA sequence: TGTGCCAGCAGCCCGCCGGCGGGAGGTATCAACTACAATGAGCAGTTCTTC.

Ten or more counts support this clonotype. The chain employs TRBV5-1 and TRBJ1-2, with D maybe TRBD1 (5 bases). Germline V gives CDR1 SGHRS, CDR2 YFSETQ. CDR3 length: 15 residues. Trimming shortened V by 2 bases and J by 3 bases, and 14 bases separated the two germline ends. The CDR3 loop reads CASSFVARGDYGYTF. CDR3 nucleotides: TGCGCCAGCAGCTTCGTCGCTCGGGGCGACTATGGCTACACCTTC.

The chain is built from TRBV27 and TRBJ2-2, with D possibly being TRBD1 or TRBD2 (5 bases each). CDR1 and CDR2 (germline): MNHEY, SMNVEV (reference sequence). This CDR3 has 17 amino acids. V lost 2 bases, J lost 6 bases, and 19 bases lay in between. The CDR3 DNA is TGTGCCAGCAGTTTAAAAGAATGGGGGTTCACTGCCGGGGAGCTGTTTTTT. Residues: CASSLKEWGFTAGELFF.